This TCR beta chain was retrieved from a study of blood T cells in healthy people across ages. The V gene lost 3 bases and the J gene lost 2 bases, with 15 bases spanning the gap. The CDR3 runs 16 residues. Of note for this clonotype: Its antigen is as yet unknown.

A second PCR, run for about 7 to 11 cycles, used a sample-barcoded 5' primer plus a J-beta primer mix. One entry per CDR3 protein results from TCRdb running MiXCR on the 5' RACE reads. The sample holds some 1,500,000 distinct CDR3 sequences; 40% to 45% are singletons and the top ten take under 5%. General study findings and limits: Possibly, changes in expanded clonotypes were confounded because donor CMV status was unknown.

The sequenced sample was blood. V is TRBV12-3 or TRBV12-4 and J is TRBJ2-3, with D unclear. The receptor was isolated from a woman aged 18-35 years in good health. CDR3 sequence reads: CASSFFGRGHTDTQYF. The CDR3 DNA sequence: TGTGCCAGCAGTTTTTTCGGTCGCGGTCACACAGATACGCAGTATTTT.